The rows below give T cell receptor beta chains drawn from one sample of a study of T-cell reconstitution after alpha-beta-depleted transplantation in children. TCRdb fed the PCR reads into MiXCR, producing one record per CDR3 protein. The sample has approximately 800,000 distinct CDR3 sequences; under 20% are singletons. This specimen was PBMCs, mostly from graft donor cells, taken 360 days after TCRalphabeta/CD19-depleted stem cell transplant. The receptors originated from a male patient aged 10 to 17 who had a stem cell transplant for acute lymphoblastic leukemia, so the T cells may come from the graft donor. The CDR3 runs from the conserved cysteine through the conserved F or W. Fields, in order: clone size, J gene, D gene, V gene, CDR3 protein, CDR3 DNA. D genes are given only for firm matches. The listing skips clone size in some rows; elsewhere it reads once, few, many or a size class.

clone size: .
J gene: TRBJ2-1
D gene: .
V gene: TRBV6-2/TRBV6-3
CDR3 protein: CASSPTTNEQFF
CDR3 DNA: TGTGCCAGCAGTCCTACTACCAATGAGCAGTTCTTC

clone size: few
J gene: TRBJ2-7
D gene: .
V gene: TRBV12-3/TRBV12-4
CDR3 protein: CASSFAVVSYEQYF
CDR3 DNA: TGTGCCAGCAGTTTTGCCGTCGTCTCCTACGAGCAGTACTTC

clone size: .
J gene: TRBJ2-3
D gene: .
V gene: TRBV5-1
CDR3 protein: CASSPTPGLLSTDTQYF
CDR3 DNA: TGCGCCAGCAGCCCAACCCCGGGGCTGCTCTCCACAGATACGCAGTATTTT

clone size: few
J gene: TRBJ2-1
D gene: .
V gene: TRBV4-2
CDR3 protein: CASSQAARYLPGDEQFF
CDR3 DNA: TGTGCCAGCAGCCAAGCTGCGCGGTACCTACCTGGCGATGAGCAGTTCTTC

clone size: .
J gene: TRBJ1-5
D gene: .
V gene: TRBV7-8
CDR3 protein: CASSLGGWGALNQHF
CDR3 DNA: TGTGCCAGCAGCTTAGGGGGGTGGGGGGCGTTAAACCAGCATTTT

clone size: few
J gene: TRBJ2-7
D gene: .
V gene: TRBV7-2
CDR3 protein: CASSSDRLTSYEQYF
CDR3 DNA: TGTGCCAGCAGCTCCGACAGGCTAACTTCCTACGAGCAGTACTTC

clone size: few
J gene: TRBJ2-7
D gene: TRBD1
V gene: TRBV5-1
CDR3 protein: CASSLPLLGDRMSEQYF
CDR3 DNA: TGCGCCAGCAGCTTGCCCCTTCTAGGGGACAGAATGTCCGAGCAGTACTTC

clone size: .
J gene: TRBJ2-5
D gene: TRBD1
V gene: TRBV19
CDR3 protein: CASSLPRTGQETQYF
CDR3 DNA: TGTGCCAGTAGCCTTCCCCGGACAGGGCAAGAGACCCAGTACTTC

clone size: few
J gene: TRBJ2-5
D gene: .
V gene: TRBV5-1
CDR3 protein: CASDRGGSDQETQYF
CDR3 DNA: TGCGCCAGCGACCGAGGGGGGTCGGATCAAGAGACCCAGTACTTC

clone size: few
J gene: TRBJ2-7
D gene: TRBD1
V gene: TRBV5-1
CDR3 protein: CASSFSPGGEYEQYF
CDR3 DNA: TGCGCCAGCAGCTTTTCCCCAGGGGGCGAATACGAGCAGTACTTC

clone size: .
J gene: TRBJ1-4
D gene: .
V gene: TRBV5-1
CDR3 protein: CASSPTGANEKLFF
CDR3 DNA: TGCGCCAGCAGCCCGACCGGGGCTAATGAAAAACTGTTTTTT

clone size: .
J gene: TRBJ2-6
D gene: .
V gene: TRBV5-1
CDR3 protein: CASDTGSGANVLTF
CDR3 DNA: TGCGCCAGCGACACCGGGTCTGGGGCCAACGTCCTGACTTTC

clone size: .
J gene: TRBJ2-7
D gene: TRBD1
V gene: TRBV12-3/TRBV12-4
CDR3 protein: CASSQAGQGSYEQYF
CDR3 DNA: TGTGCCAGCAGTCAAGCGGGACAGGGATCCTACGAGCAGTACTTC

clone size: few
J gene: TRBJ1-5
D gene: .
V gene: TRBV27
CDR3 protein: CASSRLSRALEPQHF
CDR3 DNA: TGTGCCAGCAGTCGCTTGAGCAGGGCCCTGGAGCCCCAGCATTTT

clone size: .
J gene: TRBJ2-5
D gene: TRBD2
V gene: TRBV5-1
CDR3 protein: CASSLAAGAGETQYF
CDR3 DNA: TGCGCCAGCAGCTTAGCAGCGGGAGCGGGAGAGACCCAGTACTTC

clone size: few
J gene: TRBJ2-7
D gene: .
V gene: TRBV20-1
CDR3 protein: CSARGRMSYEQYF
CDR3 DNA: TGCAGTGCTAGGGGAAGGATGAGCTACGAGCAGTACTTC

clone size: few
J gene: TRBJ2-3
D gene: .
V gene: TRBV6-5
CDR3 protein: CASSYSGRSGGTDTQYF
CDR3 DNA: TGTGCCAGCAGTTACTCGGGACGGAGTGGGGGCACAGATACGCAGTATTTT

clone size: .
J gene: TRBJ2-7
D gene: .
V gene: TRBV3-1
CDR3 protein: CASGFNPYEQYF
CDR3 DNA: TGTGCCAGCGGTTTCAACCCCTACGAGCAGTACTTC

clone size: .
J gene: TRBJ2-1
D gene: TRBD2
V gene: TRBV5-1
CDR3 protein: CASSFTREEQFF
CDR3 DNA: TGCGCCAGCAGCTTCACGCGGGAGGAGCAGTTCTTC

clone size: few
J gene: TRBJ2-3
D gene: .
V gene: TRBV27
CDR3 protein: CASSLYRLTGVDTQYF
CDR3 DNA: TGTGCCAGCAGTTTATATAGGCTAACCGGGGTAGATACGCAGTATTTT

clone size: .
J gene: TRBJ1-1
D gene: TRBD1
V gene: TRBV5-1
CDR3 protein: CASGDGQGAWGFF
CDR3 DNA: TGCGCCAGCGGCGATGGACAGGGGGCTTGGGGTTTCTTT

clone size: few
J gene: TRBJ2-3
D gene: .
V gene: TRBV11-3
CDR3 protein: CASSLKGSTDTQYF
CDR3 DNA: TGTGCCAGCAGCTTAAAGGGAAGCACAGATACGCAGTATTTT

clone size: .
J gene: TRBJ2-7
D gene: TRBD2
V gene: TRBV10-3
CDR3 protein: CAISDLTSGRSEQYF
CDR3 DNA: TGTGCCATCAGTGACTTGACTAGCGGGAGGTCCGAGCAGTACTTC

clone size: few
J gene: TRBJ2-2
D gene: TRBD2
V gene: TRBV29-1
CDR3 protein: CSAYQGGRVTGELFF
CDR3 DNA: TGCAGCGCCTACCAAGGCGGGAGGGTCACCGGGGAGCTGTTTTTT

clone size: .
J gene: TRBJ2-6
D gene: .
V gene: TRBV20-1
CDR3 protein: CSARARFSGANVLTF
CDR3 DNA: TGCAGTGCTAGAGCACGATTCTCTGGGGCCAACGTCCTGACTTTC

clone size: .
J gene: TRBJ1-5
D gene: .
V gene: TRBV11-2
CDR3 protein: CASSLGGPGSAGNQPQHF
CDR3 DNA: TGTGCCAGCAGCTTAGGGGGGCCAGGGTCTGCGGGCAATCAGCCCCAGCATTTT

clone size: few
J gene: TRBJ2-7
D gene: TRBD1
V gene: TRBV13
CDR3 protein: CASSADRASSYEQYF
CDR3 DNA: TGTGCCAGCAGCGCCGACAGGGCCTCCTCCTACGAGCAGTACTTC

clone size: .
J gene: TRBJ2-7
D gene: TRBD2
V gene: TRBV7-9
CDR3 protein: CASSPGLASPEQYF
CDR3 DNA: TGTGCCAGCAGCCCGGGACTAGCATCCCCCGAGCAGTACTTC

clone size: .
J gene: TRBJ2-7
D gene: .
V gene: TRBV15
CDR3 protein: CATSTGRGEQYF
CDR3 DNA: TGTGCCACCAGCACCGGCCGGGGCGAGCAGTACTTC

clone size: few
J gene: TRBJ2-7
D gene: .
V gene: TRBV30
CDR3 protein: CAWGLLRGSSYEQYF
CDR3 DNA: TGTGCCTGGGGGCTTTTAAGAGGGAGCTCCTACGAGCAGTACTTC

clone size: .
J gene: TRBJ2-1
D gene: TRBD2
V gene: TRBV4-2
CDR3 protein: CASSQPLASSYNEQFF
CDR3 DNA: TGTGCCAGCAGCCAACCACTAGCGAGCTCCTACAATGAGCAGTTCTTC

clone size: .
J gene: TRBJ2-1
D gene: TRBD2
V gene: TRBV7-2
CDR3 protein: CASSTLTSGGYNEQFF
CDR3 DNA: TGTGCCAGCAGCACCCTGACTAGCGGGGGATACAATGAGCAGTTCTTC

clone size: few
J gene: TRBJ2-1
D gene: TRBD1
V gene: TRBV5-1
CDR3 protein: CASSSDRGGNEQFF
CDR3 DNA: TGCGCCAGCAGCTCCGACAGGGGGGGCAATGAGCAGTTCTTC

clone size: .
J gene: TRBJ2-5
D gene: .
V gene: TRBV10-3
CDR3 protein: CAISRERGETQYF
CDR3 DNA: TGTGCCATCTCCCGGGAGAGGGGGGAGACCCAGTACTTC

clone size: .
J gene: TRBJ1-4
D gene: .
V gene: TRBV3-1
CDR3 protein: CASSKWGTFATNEKLFF
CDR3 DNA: TGTGCCAGCAGCAAATGGGGGACGTTTGCAACTAATGAAAAACTGTTTTTT